Each of the 21 T cell receptor beta chains below was sequenced from the same sample in a study of CD8+ T cells in alopecia areata. RNA, once extracted, was reverse transcribed into cDNA for use as the sequencing template. Some clones are missing from TCRdb's copy, which holds only in-frame ones; the method was immunoSEQ multiplex PCR. Among roughly 210,000 clones listed, roughly 44% were seen once. Sample treatment: oral pan-JAK inhibitor, 5-10 mg twice daily. This material consisted of CD4+ T cells sorted from blood, taken at roughly week 36, from a patient treated with tofacitinib. These receptors all come from a human donor with alopecia areata.

This sequence joins TRBV6-5 and TRBJ2-5; D is unresolved. The CDR3 is 14 amino acids. Germline-derived CDR1 and CDR2 are MNHEY and SVGAGI. The V and J ends lost 5 bases and 4 bases respectively, with 14 bases between them. CDR3 sequence: CASSRGSLIETQYF. The CDR3 region has the DNA TGTGCCAGCAGTCGCGGCTCCCTCATAGAGACCCAGTACTTC.

The V call is TRBV7-2, the J call TRBJ1-5; D uncertain. Trimming took 6 bases from V and 4 from J, leaving 7 bases between them. This CDR3 spans 12 amino acids. CDR1 is SGHTA and CDR2 is FQGNSA in the germline V gene. CDR3 sequence (DNA): TGTGCCAGCAGGGACCCGAATCAGCCCCAGCATTTT. This gives the protein CASRDPNQPQHF.

The rearrangement uses TRBV30 and TRBJ1-2; D not resolved. The V end was cut by 1 base, the J end by 8 bases, with 11 bases between. The CDR3 spans 12 residues. The germline V gene encodes CDR1 GTSNPN and CDR2 SVGIG (reference sequence). The CDR3 protein is CAWSAENGGYTF. The DNA of the CDR3 is TGTGCCTGGAGTGCAGAGAACGGCGGCTACACCTTC.

This clone came up a few times. This rearrangement joins TRBV15 to TRBJ2-1; D call uncertain. The germline V and J ends were trimmed by 0 bases and 8 bases, with 8 bases remaining between them. CDR1 and CDR2 from the germline V gene are LNHNV and YYDKDF (reference sequence). The CDR3 runs to 13 residues. The CDR3 sequence: CATSRDYHDEQFF. CDR3 bases: TGTGCCACCAGCAGAGACTACCACGATGAGCAGTTCTTC.

V usage is TRBV15 and J usage is TRBJ1-1; TRBD1 matches 9 bases. Trimming cost V 4 bases and J 7 bases; bases outside gene matches: 13. This CDR3 has 16 amino acids. Per the germline V gene, CDR1 is LNHNV and CDR2 is YYDKDF (reference sequence). The CDR3 DNA follows: TGTGCCACCAGCACTGGCGGGACAGGGATTTTCGTTGAAGCTTTCTTT. Residues: CATSTGGTGIFVEAFF.

This clone came up a few times. The chain is built from TRBV13 and TRBJ2-7; D is unresolved. Germline loops: CDR1 PRHDT, CDR2 FYEKMQ (reference sequence). Trimming shortened V by 3 bases and J by 0 bases, and 9 bases separated the two germline ends. The CDR3 consists of 14 residues. The CDR3 loop reads CASSFNRASYEQYF. The CDR3, as DNA: TGTGCCAGCAGCTTCAACAGAGCCTCCTACGAGCAGTACTTC.

The genes are TRBV20-1 and TRBJ1-2; no reliable D call. Germline V gene sequence: CDR1 DFQATT, CDR2 SNEGSKA (reference sequence). The CDR3 totals 11 residues. CDR3 bases: TGCAGCACGAGCCTAAACTATGGCTACACCTTC. It encodes CSTSLNYGYTF.

The chain employs TRBV19 and TRBJ2-1, with TRBD2 identical over 15 bases. The V and J ends lost 7 bases and 9 bases, in that order; junction bases with no gene match: 13. The CDR3 runs 17 residues. Germline V gene data show CDR1 as LNHDA and CDR2 as SQIVND (reference sequence). The CDR3 spells CASTPGGGTSGRPEQFF. The CDR3 DNA reads TGTGCCAGTACTCCGGGCGGTGGGACTAGCGGGAGGCCTGAGCAGTTCTTC.

This clone was counted between two and nine times. The rearrangement uses TRBV5-6 and TRBJ2-5; tentative D call: TRBD2 (5 bases). This CDR3 is 15 amino acids long. V lost 6 bases to trimming and J lost 4 bases, with 19 bases between them. CDR1 is SGHDT and CDR2 is YYEEEE in the germline V gene. Written as DNA, the CDR3 is TGTGCCAGCACCCCCTCGAGACTAATCGGAGAGACCCAGTACTTC. This codes for CASTPSRLIGETQYF.

This rearrangement joins TRBV10-3 to TRBJ2-7; TRBD1 matches 9 bases. The germline V gene has CDR1 ENHRY and CDR2 SYGVKD. V lost 4 bases, J lost 7 bases, and 14 bases stayed unmatched. The CDR3 spans 16 residues. The CDR3 is CAISGDPGQGMYEQYF. The CDR3 DNA reads as TGTGCCATCAGTGGAGACCCGGGACAGGGAATGTATGAGCAGTACTTC.

The rearrangement uses TRBV30 and TRBJ1-4; 8 bases agree with TRBD1. Germline loops: CDR1 GTSNPN, CDR2 SVGIG (reference sequence). V gave up 3 bases and J gave up 7 bases; unmatched junction bases: 7. This CDR3 spans 14 amino acids. The CDR3 here is CAWSPGGVFEKLFF. The CDR3 bases are TGTGCCTGGAGCCCAGGGGGCGTATTTGAAAAACTGTTTTTT.

The rearrangement joins TRBV29-1 to TRBJ1-1; a weak D match, TRBD1 (6 bases). This CDR3 has 13 residues. V was pared by 4 bases and J by 4 bases, with 13 bases between. From germline, CDR1 is SQVTM and CDR2 ANQGSEA. The CDR3 sequence is CSVALAGATEAFF. CDR3 DNA: TGCAGCGTTGCTCTAGCAGGGGCCACTGAAGCTTTCTTT.

The chain combines TRBV7-2 with TRBJ1-2; D remains ambiguous. Germline CDR1 and CDR2: SGHTA and FQGNSA. This CDR3 contains 13 residues. Between the trimmed V and J ends, which lost 5 bases and 7 bases, there was a span of 14 bases. This chain's CDR3 is CASSPSTVSGYTF. CDR3 bases: TGTGCCAGCAGCCCTTCTACAGTTTCTGGCTACACCTTC. The full variable domain, rest sourced from reference TRBV7-2 and TRBJ1-2, is GAGVSQSPSNKVTEKGKDVELRCDPISGHTALYWYRQSLGQGLEFLIYFQGNSAPDKSGLPSDRFSAERTGGSVSTLTIQRTQQEDSAVYLCASSPSTVSGYTFGSGTRLTVV.

The V and J genes are TRBV10-3 and TRBJ2-6; TRBD1 aligns across 8 bases. This CDR3 spans 20 amino acids. Germline values: CDR1 ENHRY, CDR2 SYGVKD. V lost 2 bases and J lost 4; bases outside the gene matches: 16. CDR3 amino acids: CAISERGQGRGLSGANVLTF. CDR3 coding DNA: TGTGCCATCAGTGAGCGAGGCCAGGGCAGGGGGCTGTCAGGGGCCAACGTCCTGACTTTC.

The chain carries TRBV7-2 and TRBJ2-5; 10 positions agree with TRBD1. CDR3 size: 15 residues. V trimming: 4 bases; J trimming: 5 bases; junction bases outside the gene matches: 7. In germline, CDR1 is SGHTA, CDR2 FQGNSA. The CDR3 bases are TGTGCCAGCAGCTACACCGGGACAGGGGACGAGACCCAGTACTTC. Translated: CASSYTGTGDETQYF.

This clone was found a few times. The rearrangement uses TRBV5-1 and TRBJ2-7; 7 bases fit TRBD1. Germline-derived CDR1 and CDR2 are SGHRS and YFSETQ. Trimming removed 4 bases from V and 6 bases from J; junction bases left unmatched: 16. The CDR3 spans 16 residues. CDR3 sequence reads: CASSTTSFGTVGEQYF. Here the CDR3 DNA reads TGCGCCAGCAGCACAACCTCCTTCGGGACAGTTGGCGAGCAGTACTTC.

As to this clone: One end of the junction fails to match germline, which may point to a read error. The chain carries TRBV27 and TRBJ2-7; D remains ambiguous. Germline CDR1 and CDR2: MNHEY and SMNVEV (reference sequence). The CDR3 extends over 13 amino acids. CDR3 in amino acids: CASRTLGSSEQYF. The CDR3 bases are TGTGCCAGCAGAACCTTGGGGTCCTCCGAGCAGTACTTC.

V and J are TRBV5-1 and TRBJ1-2; possibly TRBD1 for D (5 bases). The CDR3 is 13 residues long. V gave up 0 bases and J gave up 8 bases, with 11 bases separating them. Germline values: CDR1 SGHRS, CDR2 YFSETQ. CDR3 in amino acids: CASSLDRGRGYTF. CDR3 bases: TGCGCCAGCAGCTTGGACCGGGGACGCGGCTACACCTTC.

This chain joins TRBV6-1 and TRBJ1-5; D gene ambiguous. CDR3 length: 13 residues. Trimming stripped 8 bases from V and 3 bases from J, with 11 bases between. Germline-derived CDR1 and CDR2 are MNHNS and SASEGT. The CDR3 sequence is CASLYSTNQPQHF. CDR3 DNA: TGTGCCAGCCTGTACAGTACCAATCAGCCCCAGCATTTT.

The DNA for the CDR3 is TGTGCCAGCAGTCCCGGAGCCCCCTGGGGCGAGCAGTACTTC. Translation: CASSPGAPWGEQYF. The chain has TRBV2 and TRBJ2-7, with D hard to call. With 5 bases removed from V and 6 bases from J, the gap between germline ends came to 17 bases. In germline, CDR1 is SNHLY, CDR2 FYNNEI. The CDR3 is made up of 14 amino acids.

As concerns this clone: The same CDR3 is also encoded by other DNA sequences in this sample. This chain connects TRBV5-1 to TRBJ2-2; the match to TRBD2 covers 9 bases. The CDR3 has 16 amino acids. The junction had 4 bases not matched to a gene; V was cut back by 0 bases and J by 4 bases. Germline-derived CDR1 and CDR2 are SGHRS and YFSETQ. Here the CDR3 DNA reads TGCGCCAGCAGCTTGGTAGCGGGAGAGGGCACCGGGGAGCTGTTTTTT. Protein: CASSLVAGEGTGELFF.